A single T cell receptor beta chain is shown here with its context. No antigen is known for it. This entry comes from a study of T cell responses to AZD1222 COVID-19 vaccine. Sequenced by immunoSEQ multiplex PCR; TCRdb stores in-frame clones only, minus some. The sample has some 130,000 clones; about four fifths are singletons. Notes on the study in general: Mapped onto spike, vaccine-associated CD4 TCRs spanned it and were dominant at 160-218 and 743-854. White British donors predominated, females outnumbered males, and clonal diversity was possibly underestimated.

This CDR3 region has 16 residues. V lost 1 base, J lost 2 bases, and 3 bases stayed unmatched. Germline CDR1 and CDR2: SGHVS and FQNEAQ. This rearrangement joins TRBV7-8 to TRBJ2-1; 9 bases fit TRBD2. The TCR was taken from an adult in good health. The sample here was peripheral blood, taken on day 0 of AZD1222 vaccination. CDR3: CASSLVLAGTYNEQFF. The CDR3 nucleotides read TGTGCCAGCAGCTTAGTTCTAGCGGGAACCTACAATGAGCAGTTCTTC.